Listed here are 26 T cell receptor beta chains from one sample, sequenced in a study of tumor-infiltrating lymphocytes in primary liver carcinoma. Starting material for RNA and DNA co-extraction consisted of about 17-34 mg of unsorted bulk tissue. Total RNA (around 0.45 ug) served as template for TCR beta cDNA synthesis primed by a constant-region primer. Three-round nested multiplex PCR performed with slightly modified ARM-PCR produced the TCR beta libraries. Each of the first two PCR rounds ran 9 to 11 cycles with TRBV1-TRBV30 forward and C-beta reverse primers. TCRdb re-called the multiplex PCR reads with MiXCR, one entry per CDR3 protein. Here the sample spans more than 30,000 distinct CDR3 sequences, roughly 77% being singletons. Sequences were obtained from tumor-adjacent normal liver tissue. The receptors were gathered from a man in his forties with primary liver carcinoma and hepatitis B virus infection.

Notes on this clonotype: One junction end disagrees with the germline gene, perhaps due to a read error. V is TRBV29-1 and J is TRBJ2-7, with D perhaps being TRBD1 or TRBD2 (5 bases each). CDR1 SQVTM and CDR2 ANQGSEA come from the germline V gene. The length of the CDR3 is 12 residues. The CDR3 sequence is CSPRWGTYEQYF. DNA for the CDR3: TGCAGCCCCAGGTGGGGGACCTACGAGCAATACTTC.

In the case of this clonotype: A read error may account for a junction end that differs from germline. CDR3 sequence: CPSSSGRGALQPQHF. CDR3 DNA sequence: TGTCCCAGCAGCTCGGGACGGGGGGCGCTTCAGCCCCAGCATTTT. The V gene is TRBV7-8, the J gene TRBJ1-5; maybe TRBD1 (6 bases). This CDR3 is 15 amino acids long. Germline CDR1 is SGHVS and CDR2 is FQNEAQ.

The chain links TRBV11-1 to TRBJ2-7; 7 nucleotides align to TRBD1. V was clipped by 7 bases and J by 4 bases; unmatched bases: 13. The CDR3 totals 15 residues. The germline gives CDR1 SGHAT, CDR2 FQDESV (reference sequence). CDR3 nucleotides: TGTGCCAGCACCCCGGGTGGACAGGCGAAATACGAGCAGTACTTC. This encodes CASTPGGQAKYEQYF.

Concerning this clonotype itself: One end of the junction varies from germline; a read error may be responsible. This chain links TRBV6-5 with TRBJ2-1, with TRBD1 as a possible D gene (7 bases). The CDR3 is made up of 14 amino acids. The germline CDR1 and CDR2 sequences are MNHEY and SVGAGI. The CDR3 sequence: CGSSQVRGVLEQFF. Here the CDR3 DNA reads TGTGGCAGCAGTCAAGTCAGGGGGGTGCTTGAGCAGTTCTTC.

Worth noting for this clonotype: Compared with germline, one end of the junction differs, possibly owing to a read error. J is TRBJ2-2 and V is TRBV29-1; D may be TRBD1 or TRBD2 (5 bases each). This CDR3 is built from 13 residues. The germline V gene encodes CDR1 SQVTM and CDR2 ANQGSEA. This CDR3 is CSVEIIGAGELFF. The CDR3 coding sequence is TGCAGCGTTGAGATAATAGGGGCCGGGGAGCTATTTTTT.

This clonotype occurred once. The junction does not match germline at one end; this may be a read error. The chain recombines TRBV6-6 with TRBJ2-3; 8 bases map to TRBD2. CDR1 is MNHNY, CDR2 SVGAGI, per germline (reference sequence). The CDR3 is made up of 14 amino acids. CDR3 sequence reads: CSSRTSRSTDTQYF. The CDR3 DNA reads as TGTTCCAGCAGGACTAGCAGGAGCACAGATACGCAGTATTTT.

The gene calls are TRBV11-1 and TRBJ2-1, with 11 positions matching TRBD2. The junction had 26 bases not matched to a gene; V was cut back by 8 bases and J by 8 bases. This CDR3 spans 20 amino acids. The germline CDR1 and CDR2 sequences are SGHAT and FQDESV (reference sequence). The CDR3 loop reads CASCIGKTSGASQFGDEQFF. In DNA, the CDR3 is TGTGCCAGCTGCATAGGAAAGACTAGCGGGGCCTCACAGTTCGGCGATGAGCAGTTCTTC.

This clonotype showed up just a few times. One end of the junction varies from germline; a read error may be responsible. This CDR3 is CAGKRLQEGYEQYF. The DNA for the CDR3 is TGTGCCGGCAAAAGACTACAGGAGGGCTACGAACAGTACTTC. This chain links TRBV6-2 or TRBV6-3 with TRBJ2-7; D possibly corresponds to TRBD2 (6 bases). The germline CDR1 and CDR2 sequences are MNHEY and SVGEGT. CDR3 length: 14 residues.

This clonotype came up once. Given the absence of the conserved phenylalanine or tryptophan at the CDR3 end, a read error is likely. The J gene is TRBJ2-1, the V gene TRBV4-1; D remains ambiguous. The CDR3 consists of 12 residues. Germline V gene sequence: CDR1 MGHRA, CDR2 YSYEKL. The CDR3 sequence is CASGRWANDQFS. CDR3 nucleotide sequence: TGCGCCAGCGGTCGCTGGGCCAATGACCAGTTCTCC.

Concerning this clonotype itself: At one boundary the junction diverges from the germline segment, which might be a read error. The chain combines TRBV10-2 with TRBJ1-5; D not resolved. The CDR3 spans 14 residues. Germline assignment: CDR1 WSHSY and CDR2 SAAADI. The CDR3 coding sequence is TGTACCAGCAAGAGCGCTGGGAGCAATCAGCCCCAGCATTTT. Translating it yields CTSKSAGSNQPQHF.

Notes on this clonotype: Mismatch with germline at one junction end may stem from a read error. In DNA, the CDR3 is TGTGCCACCAGTTCGAGCACGAAAGTAGGAGAGACCCAGTACTTC. Protein product: CATSSSTKVGETQYF. The chain links TRBV28 to TRBJ2-5; D is unresolved. The CDR3 is made up of 15 amino acids. CDR1 is MDHEN and CDR2 is SYDVKM in the germline V gene.

Concerning this clonotype: An end of the junction differs from the germline gene, which may be a read error. The chain is built from TRBV6-5 and TRBJ2-1; no clear D. Germline CDR1 and CDR2: MNHEY and SVGAGI. The CDR3 is made up of 16 amino acids. This chain's CDR3 is CASSSKRVEICNGQFF. Written as DNA, the CDR3 is TGTGCCAGCAGTTCGAAGCGAGTGGAGATCTGCAATGGGCAGTTCTTC.

Comments on this clonotype: The junction shows a germline mismatch at one end, possibly a read error. The rearrangement links TRBV11-1 to TRBJ2-1; D possibly corresponds to TRBD2 (5 bases). Germline V gene data show CDR1 as SGHAT and CDR2 as FQDESV (reference sequence). This CDR3 has 16 residues. The CDR3 protein is CSSSPPVADSYNGQLF. CDR3 coding DNA: TGTTCCAGCAGCCCCCCGGTGGCGGACTCCTACAATGGGCAGTTATTC.

Regarding this clonotype: An end of the junction differs from the germline gene, which may be a read error. CDR3: CSARDFKRQQLF. CDR3 sequence (DNA): TGCAGTGCTAGGGATTTTAAACGACAGCAGTTATTC. The chain is built from TRBV20-1 and TRBJ2-1; the D gene is possibly TRBD1 (5 bases). Germline loops: CDR1 DFQATT, CDR2 SNEGSKA (reference sequence). This CDR3 spans 12 amino acids.

The V gene is TRBV11-2, the J gene TRBJ1-5, with D uncertain. CDR3 length equals 14 residues. V was clipped by 2 bases and J by 7 bases, with 12 bases between them. The germline CDR1 and CDR2 sequences are SGHAT and FQNNGV. The DNA of the CDR3 is TGTGCCAGCAGCTTAATAGGGTTGGGACAGCCCCAGCATTTT. Its protein is CASSLIGLGQPQHF.

This clonotype appeared a single time. Its ends do not fully match the called genes, so a read error is possible. This rearrangement joins TRBV13 to TRBJ2-3; either TRBD1 or TRBD2 may supply D (5 bases each). CDR1 PRHDT and CDR2 FYEKMQ come from the germline V gene (reference sequence). This CDR3 has 17 residues. CDR3 DNA: TGTGTCAGCACCGCGGGTCCGGGACGGACCAGCACAGATACGCAGTATTTT. It yields the protein CVSTAGPGRTSTDTQYF.

Details on this clonotype: Here the CDR3 omits its conserved ending phenylalanine or tryptophan, so a read error is the likely source. The V call is TRBV6-5, the J call TRBJ2-1; the match to TRBD1 covers 9 bases. Trimming removed 5 bases from V and 9 bases from J; junction bases left unmatched: 5. The CDR3 has 13 amino acids. Germline CDR1 MNHEY, CDR2 SVGAGI. In DNA, the CDR3 is TGTGCCAGCAGTCAGCGACAGGGGGGTGAGCAGTTCCTC. Residues: CASSQRQGGEQFL.

On this clonotype itself: No conserved phenylalanine or tryptophan ends this CDR3, so it is likely a read error. The V call is TRBV6-2 or TRBV6-3, the J call TRBJ2-7, with D tentatively TRBD1 (5 bases). The CDR3 runs to 14 residues. Trimming pared 7 bases from V and 2 bases from J, leaving 15 bases between. In germline, CDR1 is MNHEY, CDR2 SVGEGT. The CDR3 sequence is CASIRTAGPYEQYL. The CDR3 DNA reads as TGTGCCAGCATTCGTACGGCAGGGCCCTACGAGCAGTACCTC.

Of note for this clonotype: The conserved closing phenylalanine or tryptophan is absent in this CDR3, likely reflecting a read error. This rearrangement joins TRBV30 to TRBJ1-1; D not certain. The CDR3 is 11 amino acids. Germline CDR1 GTSNPN, CDR2 SVGIG (reference sequence). Written as DNA, the CDR3 is TGTGCCGCTCCGAGGAACACAGAAGCTTTCTAT. Residues: CAAPRNTEAFY.

Turning to this clonotype: One junction end disagrees with the germline gene, perhaps due to a read error. The chain has TRBV11-2 and TRBJ2-7, with D perhaps assigned TRBD1 or TRBD2 (5 bases each). Germline loops: CDR1 SGHAT, CDR2 FQNNGV. The CDR3 loop spans 15 amino acids. The chain's CDR3 is CASNLLNPGTEEQYF. The CDR3 DNA reads as TGTGCCAGCAACCTACTGAATCCGGGGACGGAGGAGCAGTATTTC.

The chain joins TRBV18 to TRBJ2-3; perhaps TRBD2 as D (5 bases). Germline CDR1 reads KGHSH; CDR2 reads LQKENI. This CDR3 is 13 amino acids long. The ends were cut back, 8 bases at V and 6 bases at J, with 15 bases in the middle. CDR3 in amino acids: CASTPIALDTQYF. CDR3 in DNA: TGTGCCAGCACGCCCATAGCGTTGGATACGCAGTATTTT.

To note about this clonotype: The junction differs from germline at one of its ends, possibly a read error. V and J are TRBV28 and TRBJ2-5; tentatively, D is TRBD1 or TRBD2 (6 bases each). Germline lookup yields CDR1 MDHEN and CDR2 SYDVKM. This CDR3 has 14 amino acids. DNA of the CDR3: TGTGCCAACAGTTCAGACTCGGGGGCCCAGGCCCAGTACTTC. Residues: CANSSDSGAQAQYF.

In the case of this clonotype: Lacking the conserved final phenylalanine or tryptophan, this CDR3 likely reflects a read error. This chain uses TRBV11-2 with TRBJ2-5; D gene ambiguous. This CDR3 has 15 residues. The V end was cut by 5 bases, the J end by 7 bases, with 20 bases between. From germline, CDR1 is SGHAT and CDR2 FQNNGV. The CDR3 loop is CASSPVRLVPVTQYS. CDR3 nucleotide sequence: TGTGCCAGCAGCCCCGTCAGGCTAGTCCCAGTGACCCAGTACTCC.

In this sample, this clonotype turned up a few times. The V call is TRBV20-1, the J call TRBJ2-1; 10 bases align to TRBD2. The CDR3 has 14 amino acids. Looked up from germline, CDR1 is DFQATT and CDR2 is SNEGSKA (reference sequence). Unmatched junction bases numbered 3, after V lost 4 bases and J lost 3 bases. CDR3 in DNA: TGCAGTGCTAAAGGGACTAGCGACTACAATGAGCAGTTCTTC. Translating gives CSAKGTSDYNEQFF.

Remarks on this clonotype: This may arise from a read error, as a much more abundant clone is one base away. The chain uses TRBV19 and TRBJ2-4; weak D call: TRBD1 (6 bases). CDR1 and CDR2 from the germline V gene are LNHDA and SQIVND (reference sequence). This CDR3 region has 12 residues. CDR3 region: CVSSTSRTEQYF. The CDR3 DNA sequence: TGTGTCAGTAGTACCAGTAGGACAGAGCAGTACTTC.

Note on this clonotype: The CDR3 does not close with the conserved phenylalanine or tryptophan, likely indicating a read error. This chain joins TRBV6-2 or TRBV6-3 and TRBJ2-7; 8 nucleotides match TRBD1. Per germline, CDR1 MNHEY and CDR2 SVGEGT. The CDR3 covers 14 residues. Here the CDR3 DNA reads TGTGCCAACAGTTACTTAGGACAGGGCTACGAGCAGTACTCC. Protein product: CANSYLGQGYEQYS.